This T cell receptor (beta chain) was obtained from a study of blood T cell repertoires in COVID-19. As for the study in general: The origin of the acute and convalescent COVID-19 samples was the United States, Italy and Spain.

Remarks on this clone: The identical CDR3 is also encoded by other nucleotide sequences in the sample.

Original data processing: Nucleated cell number was recorded as an estimate derived from reference gene primer amplification. The protocol was immunoSEQ multiplex PCR, while the TCRdb copy is restricted to in-frame clones and leaves out a portion. The V and J calls and clone size are taken from that table; D and trimming were inferred from the DNA. In the table there are under 300,000 clones, approximately 90% of which are singletons. V was clipped by 4 bases and J by 3 bases; unmatched bases: 4. Germline-derived CDR1 and CDR2 are SGHNT and YYREEE (reference sequence). This CDR3 spans 16 amino acids.

V is TRBV5-4 and J is TRBJ2-3; 14 bases line up with TRBD2. The specimen was peripheral blood. The source of this sequence is a woman in her forties who had recovered from COVID-19. CDR3 protein: CASSLRLAGGTDTQYF. The CDR3 nucleotides read TGTGCCAGCAGCCTTCGACTAGCGGGAGGGACAGATACGCAGTATTTT.